This T cell receptor beta chain was recovered during a study of T cell responses to AZD1222 COVID-19 vaccine. Assay used: immunoSEQ multiplex PCR; TCRdb lists only in-frame clones, some missing. The sample carries roughly 160,000 clones, 90% to 95% recorded once. The CDR3 has 14 residues. The germline V gene encodes CDR1 MNHEY and CDR2 SMNVEV (reference sequence). Trimming shortened V by 4 bases and J by 4 bases, and 13 bases separated the two germline ends. General study results and limits: CD4 TCRs covered the whole spike, strongest at regions 160-218 and 743-854. Unmutated variant regions are reportedly the target of nearly half of TCRs that are spike-specific.

Points on this clone: Its antigen is currently unknown.

The chain has TRBV27 and TRBJ2-5, with a tentative D call TRBD2 (5 bases). Sample: peripheral blood, taken on day 0 of MenACWY control vaccination. The clonotype was recovered from an adult in good health. The CDR3 nucleotides are TGTGCCAGCAGTTCCCGAGGGAGTCCAGAGACCCAGTACTTC. It yields the protein CASSSRGSPETQYF.